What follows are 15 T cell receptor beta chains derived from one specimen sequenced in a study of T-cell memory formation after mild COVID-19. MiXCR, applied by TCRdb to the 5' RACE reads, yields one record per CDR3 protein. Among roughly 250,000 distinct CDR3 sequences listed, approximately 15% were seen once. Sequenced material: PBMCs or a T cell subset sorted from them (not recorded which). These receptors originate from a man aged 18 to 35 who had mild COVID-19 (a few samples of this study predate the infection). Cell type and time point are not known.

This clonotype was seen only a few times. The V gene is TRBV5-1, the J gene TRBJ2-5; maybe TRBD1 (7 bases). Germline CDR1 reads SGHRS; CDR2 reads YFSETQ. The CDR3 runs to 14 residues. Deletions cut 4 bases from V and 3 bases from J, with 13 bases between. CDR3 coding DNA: TGCGCCAGCAGCCGTGGAGGGGGCGAAGAGACCCAGTACTTC. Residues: CASSRGGGEETQYF.

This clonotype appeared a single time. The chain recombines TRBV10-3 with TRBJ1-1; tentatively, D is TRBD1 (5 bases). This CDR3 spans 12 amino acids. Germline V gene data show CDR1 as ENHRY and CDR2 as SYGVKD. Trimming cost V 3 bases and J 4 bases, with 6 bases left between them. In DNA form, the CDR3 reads TGTGCCATCAGTGAAACAGGCACTGAAGCTTTCTTT. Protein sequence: CAISETGTEAFF.

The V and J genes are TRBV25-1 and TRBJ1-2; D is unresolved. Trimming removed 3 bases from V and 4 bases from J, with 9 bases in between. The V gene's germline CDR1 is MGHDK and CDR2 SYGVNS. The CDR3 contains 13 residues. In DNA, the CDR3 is TGTGCCAGCAGTGATGTGGGTCCCTATGGCTACACCTTC. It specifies CASSDVGPYGYTF.

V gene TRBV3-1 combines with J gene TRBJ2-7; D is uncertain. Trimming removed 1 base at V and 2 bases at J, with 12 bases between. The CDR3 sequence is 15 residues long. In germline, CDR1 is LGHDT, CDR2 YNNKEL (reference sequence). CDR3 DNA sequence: TGTGCCAGCAGCCAAGGGGGATTAAACCCCTACGAGCAGTACGTC. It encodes CASSQGGLNPYEQYV.

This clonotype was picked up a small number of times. The DNA of the CDR3 is TGTGCCAGCACAGAACGGGACAGGGCCTACGAGCAGTACGTC. It is translated as CASTERDRAYEQYV. The V call is TRBV6-2 or TRBV6-3, the J call TRBJ2-7; TRBD1 aligns across 9 bases. This CDR3 is 14 amino acids long. Germline trimming cut 7 bases from V and 2 bases from J; bases unmatched to any gene: 6. Germline CDR1 and CDR2: MNHEY and SVGEGT.

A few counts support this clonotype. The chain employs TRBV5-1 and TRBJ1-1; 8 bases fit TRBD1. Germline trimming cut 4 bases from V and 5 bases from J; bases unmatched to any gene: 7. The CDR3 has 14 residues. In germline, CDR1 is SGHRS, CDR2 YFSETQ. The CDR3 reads CASSHGQGTTEAFF. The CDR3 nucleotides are TGCGCCAGCAGCCATGGACAGGGAACGACTGAAGCTTTCTTT.

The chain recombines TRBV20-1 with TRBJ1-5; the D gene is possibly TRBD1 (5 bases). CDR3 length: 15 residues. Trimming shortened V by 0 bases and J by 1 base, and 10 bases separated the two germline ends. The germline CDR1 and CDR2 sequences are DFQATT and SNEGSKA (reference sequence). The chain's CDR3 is CSARDQGRSNQPQHF. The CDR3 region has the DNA TGCAGTGCTAGAGATCAGGGAAGGAGCAATCAGCCCCAGCATTTT.

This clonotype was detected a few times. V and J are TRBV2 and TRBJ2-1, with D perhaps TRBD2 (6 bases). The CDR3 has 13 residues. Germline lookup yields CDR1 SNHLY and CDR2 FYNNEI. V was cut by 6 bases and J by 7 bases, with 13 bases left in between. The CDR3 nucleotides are TGTGCCAGCAGGCTAGGTGGGGGGAATGAGCAGTTCTTC. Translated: CASRLGGGNEQFF.

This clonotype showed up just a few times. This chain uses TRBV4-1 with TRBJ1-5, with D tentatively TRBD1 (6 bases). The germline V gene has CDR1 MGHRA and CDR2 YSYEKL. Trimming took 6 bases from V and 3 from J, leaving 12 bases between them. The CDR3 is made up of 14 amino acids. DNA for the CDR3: TGCGCCAGCAGTCGACAGGACGACAATCAGCCCCAGCATTTT. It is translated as CASSRQDDNQPQHF.

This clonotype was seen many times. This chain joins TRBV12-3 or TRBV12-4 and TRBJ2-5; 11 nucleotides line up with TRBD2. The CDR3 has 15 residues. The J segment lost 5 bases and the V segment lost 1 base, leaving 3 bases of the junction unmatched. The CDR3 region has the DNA TGTGCCAGCAGTTTAGGACTAGCGGGATCGGAGACCCAGTACTTC. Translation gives CASSLGLAGSETQYF.

CDR3 in DNA: TGTGCCAGCAGTTTCGGGGGTATAGAGCAGCCCCAGCATTTT. Amino acids: CASSFGGIEQPQHF. The chain links TRBV6-5 to TRBJ1-5; the D gene is possibly TRBD1 (5 bases). Trimming cost V 4 bases and J 7 bases, with 14 bases left between them. Germline loops: CDR1 MNHEY, CDR2 SVGAGI. This CDR3 is 14 amino acids long.

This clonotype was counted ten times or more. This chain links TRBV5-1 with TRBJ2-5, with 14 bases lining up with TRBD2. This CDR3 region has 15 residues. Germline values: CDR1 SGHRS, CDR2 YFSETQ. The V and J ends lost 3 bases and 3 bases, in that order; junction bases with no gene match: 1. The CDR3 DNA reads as TGCGCCAGCAGCTCGACTAGCGGGGGGGAAGAGACCCAGTACTTC. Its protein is CASSSTSGGEETQYF.

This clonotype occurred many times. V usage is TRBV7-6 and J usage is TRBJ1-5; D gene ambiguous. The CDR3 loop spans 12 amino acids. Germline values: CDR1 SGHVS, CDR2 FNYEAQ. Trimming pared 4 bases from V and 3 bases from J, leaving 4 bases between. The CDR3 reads CASSYPNQPQHF. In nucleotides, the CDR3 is TGTGCCAGCAGCTACCCCAATCAGCCCCAGCATTTT.

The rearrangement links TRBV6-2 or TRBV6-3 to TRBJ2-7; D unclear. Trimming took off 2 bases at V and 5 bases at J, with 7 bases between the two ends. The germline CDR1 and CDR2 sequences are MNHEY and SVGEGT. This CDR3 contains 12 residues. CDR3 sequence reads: CASSYPLDEQYF. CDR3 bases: TGTGCCAGCAGTTACCCCCTGGACGAGCAGTACTTC.

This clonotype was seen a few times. The CDR3 sequence: CSATEGGTEAFF. The CDR3, as DNA: TGCAGTGCTACTGAAGGGGGGACTGAAGCTTTCTTT. The chain couples TRBV20-1 to TRBJ1-1, with a tentative D call TRBD1 (6 bases). CDR1 DFQATT and CDR2 SNEGSKA come from the germline V gene (reference sequence). V was shortened by 4 bases and J by 5 bases, with 11 bases between the two germline ends. This CDR3 is built from 12 residues.